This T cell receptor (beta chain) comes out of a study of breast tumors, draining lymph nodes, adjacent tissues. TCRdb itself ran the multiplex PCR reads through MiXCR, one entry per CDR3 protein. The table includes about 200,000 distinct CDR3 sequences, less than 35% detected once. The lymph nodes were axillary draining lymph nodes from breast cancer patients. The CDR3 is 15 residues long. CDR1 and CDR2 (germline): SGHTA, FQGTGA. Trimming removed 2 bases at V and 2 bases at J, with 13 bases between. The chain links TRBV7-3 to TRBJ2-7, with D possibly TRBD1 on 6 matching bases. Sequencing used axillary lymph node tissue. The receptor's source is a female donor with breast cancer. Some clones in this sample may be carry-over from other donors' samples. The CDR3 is CASSLQQGNTYEQYF. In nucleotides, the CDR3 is TGTGCCAGCAGCTTACAGCAGGGGAACACCTACGAGCAGTACTTC.